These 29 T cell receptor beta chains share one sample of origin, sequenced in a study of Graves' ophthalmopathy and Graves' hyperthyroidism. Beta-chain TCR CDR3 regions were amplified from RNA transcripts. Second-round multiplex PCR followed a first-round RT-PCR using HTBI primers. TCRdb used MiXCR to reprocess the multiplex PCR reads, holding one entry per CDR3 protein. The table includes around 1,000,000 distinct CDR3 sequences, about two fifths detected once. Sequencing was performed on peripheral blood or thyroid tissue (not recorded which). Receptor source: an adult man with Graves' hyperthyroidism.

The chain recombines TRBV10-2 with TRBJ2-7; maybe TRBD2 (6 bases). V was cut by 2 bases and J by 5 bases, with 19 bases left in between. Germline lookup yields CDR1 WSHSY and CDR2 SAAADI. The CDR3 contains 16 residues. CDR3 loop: CASSEGAGPGGHEQYF. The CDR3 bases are TGCGCCAGCAGTGAGGGGGCGGGACCCGGCGGGCACGAGCAGTACTTC.

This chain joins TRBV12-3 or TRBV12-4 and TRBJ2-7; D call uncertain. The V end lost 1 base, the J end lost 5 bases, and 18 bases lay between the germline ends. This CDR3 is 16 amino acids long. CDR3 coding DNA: TGTGCCAGCAGTTTAGGCGCCGGGCCTGCAGGTGACGAGCAGTACTTC. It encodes CASSLGAGPAGDEQYF.

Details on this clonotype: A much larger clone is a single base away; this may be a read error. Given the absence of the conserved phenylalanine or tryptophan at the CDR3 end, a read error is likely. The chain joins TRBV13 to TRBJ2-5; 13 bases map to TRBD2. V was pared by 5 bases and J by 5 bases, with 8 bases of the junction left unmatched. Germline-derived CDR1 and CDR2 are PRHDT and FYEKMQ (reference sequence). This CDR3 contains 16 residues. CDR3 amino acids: CASSRGLAGERETQYL. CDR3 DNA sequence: TGTGCCAGCAGCAGAGGACTAGCGGGGGAGCGGGAGACCCAGTACCTC.

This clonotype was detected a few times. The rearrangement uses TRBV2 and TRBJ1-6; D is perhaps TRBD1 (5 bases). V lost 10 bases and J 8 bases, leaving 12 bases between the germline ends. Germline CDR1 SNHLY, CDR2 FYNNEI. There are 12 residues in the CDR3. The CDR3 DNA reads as TGTGCCACCGGCCAGGGAGATTCACCCCTCCACTTT. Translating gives CATGQGDSPLHF.

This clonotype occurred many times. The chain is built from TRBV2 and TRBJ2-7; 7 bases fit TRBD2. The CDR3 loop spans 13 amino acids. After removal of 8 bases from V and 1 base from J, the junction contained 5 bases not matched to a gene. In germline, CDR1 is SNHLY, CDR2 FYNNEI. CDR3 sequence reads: CASGRSGSYEQYF. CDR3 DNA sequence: TGTGCCAGCGGGCGTAGCGGGTCCTACGAGCAGTACTTC.

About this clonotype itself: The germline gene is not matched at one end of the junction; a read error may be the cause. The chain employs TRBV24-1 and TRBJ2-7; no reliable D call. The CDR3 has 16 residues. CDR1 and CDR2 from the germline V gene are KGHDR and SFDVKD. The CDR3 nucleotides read TGTGCCAGCAGTTACTCTATCTCAGGTCGCGACTACGAGCAGTACTTC. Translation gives CASSYSISGRDYEQYF.

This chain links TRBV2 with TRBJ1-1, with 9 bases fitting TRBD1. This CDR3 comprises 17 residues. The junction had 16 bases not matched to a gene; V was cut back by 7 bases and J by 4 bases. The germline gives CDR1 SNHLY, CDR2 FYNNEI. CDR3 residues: CASTGRRDRGLVTEAFF. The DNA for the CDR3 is TGTGCCAGCACCGGGAGGCGTGACAGGGGGTTAGTCACTGAAGCTTTCTTT.

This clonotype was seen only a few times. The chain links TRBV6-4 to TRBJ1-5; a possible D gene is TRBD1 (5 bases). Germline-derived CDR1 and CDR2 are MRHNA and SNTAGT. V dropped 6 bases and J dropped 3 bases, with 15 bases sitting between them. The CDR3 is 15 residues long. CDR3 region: CASSRNRDLNQPQHF. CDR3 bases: TGTGCCAGCAGCCGCAACCGGGACCTCAATCAGCCCCAGCATTTT.

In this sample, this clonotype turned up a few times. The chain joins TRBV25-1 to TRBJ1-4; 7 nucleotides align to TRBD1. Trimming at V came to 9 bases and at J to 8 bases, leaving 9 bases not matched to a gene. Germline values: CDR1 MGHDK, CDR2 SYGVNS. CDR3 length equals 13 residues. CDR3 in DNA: TGTGCCAGTACCCGGGACAGTTGGGAAAAACTGTTTTTT. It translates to CASTRDSWEKLFF.

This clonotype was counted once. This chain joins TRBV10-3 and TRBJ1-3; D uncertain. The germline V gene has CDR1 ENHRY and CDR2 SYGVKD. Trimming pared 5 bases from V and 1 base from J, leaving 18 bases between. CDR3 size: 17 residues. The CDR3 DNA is TGTGCCATCAGTTACTCGGCAGAGATATCTTCTGGAAACACCATATATTTT. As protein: CAISYSAEISSGNTIYF.

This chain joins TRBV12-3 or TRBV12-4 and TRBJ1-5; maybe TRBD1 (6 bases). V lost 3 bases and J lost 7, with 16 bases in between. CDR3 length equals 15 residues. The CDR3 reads CASSFSAGGGQPQHF. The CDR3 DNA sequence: TGTGCCAGCAGTTTTTCAGCCGGGGGCGGGCAGCCCCAGCATTTT.

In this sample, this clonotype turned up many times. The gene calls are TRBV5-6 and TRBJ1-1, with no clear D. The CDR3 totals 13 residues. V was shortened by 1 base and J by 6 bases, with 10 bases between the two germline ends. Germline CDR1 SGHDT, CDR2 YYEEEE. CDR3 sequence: CASSLPPAAEAFF. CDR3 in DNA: TGTGCCAGCAGCTTGCCTCCGGCGGCTGAAGCTTTCTTT.

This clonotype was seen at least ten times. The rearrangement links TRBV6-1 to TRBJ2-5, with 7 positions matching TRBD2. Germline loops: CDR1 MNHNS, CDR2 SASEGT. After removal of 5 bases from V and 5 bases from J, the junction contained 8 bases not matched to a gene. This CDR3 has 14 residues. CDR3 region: CASSPRGRVETQYF. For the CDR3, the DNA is TGTGCCAGCAGTCCCCGGGGGAGGGTGGAGACCCAGTACTTC.

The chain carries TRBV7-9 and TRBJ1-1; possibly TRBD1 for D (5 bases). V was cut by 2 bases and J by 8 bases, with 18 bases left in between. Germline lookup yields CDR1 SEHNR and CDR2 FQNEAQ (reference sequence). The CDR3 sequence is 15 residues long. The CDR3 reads CASSLFMGQGDEAFF. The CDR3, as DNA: TGTGCCAGCAGCTTATTTATGGGGCAGGGTGACGAAGCTTTCTTT.

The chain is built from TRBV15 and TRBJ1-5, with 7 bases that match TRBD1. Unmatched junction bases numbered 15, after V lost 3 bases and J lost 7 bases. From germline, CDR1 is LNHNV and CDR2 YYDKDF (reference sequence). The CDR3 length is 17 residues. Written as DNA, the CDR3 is TGTGCCACCAGCAGTGGATCGAGCGTACAGGGGTTCCAGCCCCAGCATTTT. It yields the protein CATSSGSSVQGFQPQHF. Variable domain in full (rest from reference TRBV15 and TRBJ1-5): DAMVIQNPRYQVTQFGKPVTLSCSQTLNHNVMYWYQQKSSQAPKLLFHYYDKDFNNEADTPDNFQSRRPNTSFCFLDIRSPGLGDTAMYLCATSSGSSVQGFQPQHFGDGTRLSIL.

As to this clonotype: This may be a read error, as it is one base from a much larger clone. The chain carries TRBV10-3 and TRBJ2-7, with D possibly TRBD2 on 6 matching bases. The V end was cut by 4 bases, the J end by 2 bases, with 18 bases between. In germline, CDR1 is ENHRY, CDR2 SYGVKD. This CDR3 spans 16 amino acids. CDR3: CAISGREGGIPYEQYF. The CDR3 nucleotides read TGTGCCATCAGTGGGAGAGAGGGAGGAATCCCCTACGAGCAGTACTTC.

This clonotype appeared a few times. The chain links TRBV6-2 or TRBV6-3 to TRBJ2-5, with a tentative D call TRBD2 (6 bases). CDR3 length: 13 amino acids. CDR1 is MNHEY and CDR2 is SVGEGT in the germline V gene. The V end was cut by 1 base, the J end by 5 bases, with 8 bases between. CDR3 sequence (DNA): TGTGCCAGCAGTTACTGGGACTCGGAGACCCAGTACTTC. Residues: CASSYWDSETQYF.

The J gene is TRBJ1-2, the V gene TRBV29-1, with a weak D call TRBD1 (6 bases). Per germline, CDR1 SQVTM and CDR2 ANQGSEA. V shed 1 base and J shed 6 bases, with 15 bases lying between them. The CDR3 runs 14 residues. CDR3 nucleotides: TGCAGCGTTGAAGTTCGGACGGGGGCGGATGGCTACACCTTC. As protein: CSVEVRTGADGYTF.

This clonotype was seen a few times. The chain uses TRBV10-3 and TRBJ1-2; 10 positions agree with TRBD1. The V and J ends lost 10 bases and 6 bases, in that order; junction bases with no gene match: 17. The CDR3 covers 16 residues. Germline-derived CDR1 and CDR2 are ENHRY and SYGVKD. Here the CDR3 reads CASSPGQGSFRHGYTF. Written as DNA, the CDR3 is TGTGCCAGCAGCCCGGGACAGGGGTCGTTCAGGCATGGCTACACCTTC.

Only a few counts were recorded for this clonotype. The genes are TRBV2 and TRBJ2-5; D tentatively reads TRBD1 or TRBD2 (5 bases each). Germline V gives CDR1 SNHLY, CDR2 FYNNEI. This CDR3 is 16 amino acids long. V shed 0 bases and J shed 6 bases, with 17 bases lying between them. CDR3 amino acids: CASSEALVEGLKTQYF. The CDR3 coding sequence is TGTGCCAGCAGTGAAGCGCTTGTTGAGGGGTTGAAGACCCAGTACTTC.

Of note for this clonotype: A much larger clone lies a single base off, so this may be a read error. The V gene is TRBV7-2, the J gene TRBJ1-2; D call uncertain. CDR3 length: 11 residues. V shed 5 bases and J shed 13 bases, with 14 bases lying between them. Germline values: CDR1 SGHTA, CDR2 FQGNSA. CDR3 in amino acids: CASSLAANITF. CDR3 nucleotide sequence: TGTGCCAGCAGCCTCGCAGCCAACATCACCTTC.

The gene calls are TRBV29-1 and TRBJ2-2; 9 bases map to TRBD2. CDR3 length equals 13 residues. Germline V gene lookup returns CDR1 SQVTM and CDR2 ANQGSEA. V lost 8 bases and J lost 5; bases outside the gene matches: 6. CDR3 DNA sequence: TGCAGCTTGCGACTAGCGGTAACCGGGGAGCTGTTTTTT. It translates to CSLRLAVTGELFF.

The CDR3 DNA follows: TGCAGTGCTAGAGACCGGGGGAGGCAGAGCACCGGGGAGCTGTTTTTT. This gives the protein CSARDRGRQSTGELFF. The chain employs TRBV20-1 and TRBJ2-2; a possible D gene is TRBD2 (6 bases). Germline V CDR1 and CDR2: DFQATT, SNEGSKA (reference sequence). V gave up 0 bases and J gave up 4 bases, with 15 bases separating them. The CDR3 consists of 16 residues.

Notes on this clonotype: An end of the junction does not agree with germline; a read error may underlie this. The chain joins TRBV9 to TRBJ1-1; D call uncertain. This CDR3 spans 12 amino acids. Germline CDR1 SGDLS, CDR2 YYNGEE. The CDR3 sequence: CASSRGGTEDFF. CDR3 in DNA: TGTGCCAGCAGCCGCGGCGGCACTGAAGATTTCTTT.

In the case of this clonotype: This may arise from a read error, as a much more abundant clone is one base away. CDR3 amino acids: CAGSEGQGNEKLFF. In DNA, the CDR3 is TGTGCCGGCAGCGAGGGACAGGGCAATGAAAAACTGTTTTTT. The rearrangement joins TRBV9 to TRBJ1-4; 9 bases line up with TRBD1. CDR3 length: 14 amino acids. The germline CDR1 and CDR2 sequences are SGDLS and YYNGEE.

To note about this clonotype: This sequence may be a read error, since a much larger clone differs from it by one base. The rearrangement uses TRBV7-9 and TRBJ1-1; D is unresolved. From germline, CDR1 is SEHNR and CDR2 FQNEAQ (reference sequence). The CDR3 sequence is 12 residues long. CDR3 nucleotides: TGCGCCAGCAGCTTGACCAGTGCTGAAGCTTTCTTT. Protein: CASSLTSAEAFF.

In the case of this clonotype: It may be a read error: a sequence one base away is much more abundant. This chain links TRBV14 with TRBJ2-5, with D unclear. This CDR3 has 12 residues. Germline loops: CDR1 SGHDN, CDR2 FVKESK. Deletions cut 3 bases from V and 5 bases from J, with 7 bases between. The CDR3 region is CASSHTVETQYF. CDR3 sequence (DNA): TGTGCCAGCAGCCACACAGTCGAGACCCAGTACTTC.

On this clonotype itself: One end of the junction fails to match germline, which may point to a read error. In DNA form, the CDR3 reads TGTGCCACCAGTGTGGGCGTCGATAATCGGCCCCGGCATTTT. Protein product: CATSVGVDNRPRHF. The gene calls are TRBV24-1 and TRBJ1-5; D remains ambiguous. Germline CDR1 KGHDR, CDR2 SFDVKD. The CDR3 is made up of 14 amino acids.

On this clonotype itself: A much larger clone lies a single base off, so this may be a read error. The CDR3 coding sequence is TGTGCCAGCGGACGCAGTTGGGGAGAAGAAGCTTCCTTT. The encoded protein is CASGRSWGEEASF. The V and J genes are TRBV7-2 and TRBJ1-1; unclear D gene. The CDR3 totals 13 residues. Germline values: CDR1 SGHTA, CDR2 FQGNSA.